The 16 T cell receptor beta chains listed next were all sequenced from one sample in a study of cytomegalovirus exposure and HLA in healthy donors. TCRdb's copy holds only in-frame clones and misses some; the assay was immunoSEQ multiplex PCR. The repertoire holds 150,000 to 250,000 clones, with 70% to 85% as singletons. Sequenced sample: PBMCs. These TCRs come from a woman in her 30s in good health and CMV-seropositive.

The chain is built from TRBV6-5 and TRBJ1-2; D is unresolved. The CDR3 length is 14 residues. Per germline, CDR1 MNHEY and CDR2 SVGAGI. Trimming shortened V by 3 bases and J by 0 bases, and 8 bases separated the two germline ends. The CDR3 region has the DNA TGTGCCAGCAGTTATCTCGACACTAACTATGGCTACACCTTC. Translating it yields CASSYLDTNYGYTF.

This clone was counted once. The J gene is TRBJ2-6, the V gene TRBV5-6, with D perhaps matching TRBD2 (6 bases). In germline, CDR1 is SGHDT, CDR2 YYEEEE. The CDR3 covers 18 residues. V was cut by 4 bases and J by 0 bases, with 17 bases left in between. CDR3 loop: CASSLRDFVDSGANVLTF. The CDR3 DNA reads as TGTGCCAGCAGCCTCCGGGACTTCGTAGACTCTGGGGCCAACGTCCTGACTTTC.

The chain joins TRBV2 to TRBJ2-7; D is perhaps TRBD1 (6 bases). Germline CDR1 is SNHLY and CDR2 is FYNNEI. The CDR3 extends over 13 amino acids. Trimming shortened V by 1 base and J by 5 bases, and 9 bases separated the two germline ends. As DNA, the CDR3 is TGTGCCAGCAGTGAAGACAGGGTCAACGAGCAGTACTTC. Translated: CASSEDRVNEQYF.

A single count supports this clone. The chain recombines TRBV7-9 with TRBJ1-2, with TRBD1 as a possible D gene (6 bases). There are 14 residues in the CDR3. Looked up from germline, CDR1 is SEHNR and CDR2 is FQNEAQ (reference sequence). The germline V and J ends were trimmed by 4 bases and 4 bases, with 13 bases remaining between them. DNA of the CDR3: TGTGCCAGCAGCTCAACGGGCAGGGGCTATGGCTACACCTTC. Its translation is CASSSTGRGYGYTF.

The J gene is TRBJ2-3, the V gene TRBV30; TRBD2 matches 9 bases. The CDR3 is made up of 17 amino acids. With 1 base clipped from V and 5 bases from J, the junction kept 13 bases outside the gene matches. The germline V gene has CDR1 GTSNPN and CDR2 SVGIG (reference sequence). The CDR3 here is CAWSERRVAGVGDTQYF. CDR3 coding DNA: TGTGCCTGGAGTGAGAGAAGGGTAGCGGGAGTGGGAGATACGCAGTATTTT.

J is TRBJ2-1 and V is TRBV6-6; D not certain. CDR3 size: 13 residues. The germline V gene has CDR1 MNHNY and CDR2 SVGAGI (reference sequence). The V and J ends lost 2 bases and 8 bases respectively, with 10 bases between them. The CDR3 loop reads CASSYPFPDEQFF. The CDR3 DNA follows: TGTGCCAGCAGTTACCCGTTCCCTGATGAGCAGTTCTTC.

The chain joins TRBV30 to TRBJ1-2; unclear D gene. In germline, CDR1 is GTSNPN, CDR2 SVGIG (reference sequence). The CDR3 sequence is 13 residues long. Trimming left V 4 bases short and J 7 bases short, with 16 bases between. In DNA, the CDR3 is TGTGCCTGGACCCCGAATAGCGCCGCTGGCTACACCTTC. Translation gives CAWTPNSAAGYTF.

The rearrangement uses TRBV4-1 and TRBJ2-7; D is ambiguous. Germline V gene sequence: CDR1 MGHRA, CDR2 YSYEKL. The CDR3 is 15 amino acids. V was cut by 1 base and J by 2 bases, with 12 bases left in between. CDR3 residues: CASSQANSNPYEQYF. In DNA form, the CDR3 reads TGCGCCAGCAGCCAAGCAAACAGTAACCCCTACGAGCAGTACTTC.

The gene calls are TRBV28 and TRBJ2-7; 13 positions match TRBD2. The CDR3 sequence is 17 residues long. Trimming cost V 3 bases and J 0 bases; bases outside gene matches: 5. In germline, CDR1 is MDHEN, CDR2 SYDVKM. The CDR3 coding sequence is TGTGCCAGCAGTTTGACTAGCGGGAGGATTAGCTCCTACGAGCAGTACTTC. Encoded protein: CASSLTSGRISSYEQYF. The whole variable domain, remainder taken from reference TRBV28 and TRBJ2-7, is DVKVTQSSRYLVKRTGEKVFLECVQDMDHENMFWYRQDPGLGLRLIYFSYDVKMKEKGDIPEGYSVSREKKERFSLILESASTNQTSMYLCASSLTSGRISSYEQYFGPGTRLTVT.

This CDR3 is CATCWSAVATGELFF. DNA for the CDR3: TGTGCCACCTGTTGGAGTGCCGTAGCGACCGGGGAGCTGTTTTTT. The chain links TRBV6-1 to TRBJ2-2; a possible D gene is TRBD2 (5 bases). The V gene lost 10 bases and the J gene lost 5 bases, with 20 bases spanning the gap. Germline-derived CDR1 and CDR2 are MNHNS and SASEGT. CDR3 size: 15 residues.

The CDR3 DNA is TGTGCCAGCAGTGACTTGGGGGGTGAAGGCACTGAAGCTTTCTTT. This sequence encodes CASSDLGGEGTEAFF. The chain carries TRBV6-1 and TRBJ1-1; perhaps TRBD1 as D (5 bases). Germline V gene sequence: CDR1 MNHNS, CDR2 SASEGT. The CDR3 spans 15 residues. V lost 3 bases and J lost 4, with 15 bases in between.

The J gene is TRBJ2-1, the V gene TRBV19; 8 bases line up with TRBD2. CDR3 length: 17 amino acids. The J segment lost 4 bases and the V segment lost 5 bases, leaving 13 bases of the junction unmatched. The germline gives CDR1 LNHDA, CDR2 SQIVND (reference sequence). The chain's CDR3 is CASSASGSHKTYNEQFF. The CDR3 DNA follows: TGTGCCAGTAGTGCGAGCGGGAGCCATAAAACATACAATGAGCAGTTCTTC.

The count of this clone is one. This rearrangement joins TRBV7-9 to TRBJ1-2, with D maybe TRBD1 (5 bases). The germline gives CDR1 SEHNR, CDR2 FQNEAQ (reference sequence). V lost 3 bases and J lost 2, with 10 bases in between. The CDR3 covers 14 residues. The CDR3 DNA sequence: TGTGCCAGCAGCTTGGGGGGAACCAACTATGGCTACACCTTC. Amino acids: CASSLGGTNYGYTF.

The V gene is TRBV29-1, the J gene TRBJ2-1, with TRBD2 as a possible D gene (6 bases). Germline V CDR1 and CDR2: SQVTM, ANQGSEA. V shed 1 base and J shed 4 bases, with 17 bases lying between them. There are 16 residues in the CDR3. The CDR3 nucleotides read TGCAGCGTTGAAGGCGCAAGACTAGTACAATACAATGAGCAGTTCTTC. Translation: CSVEGARLVQYNEQFF.

The CDR3 region has the DNA TGCGCCAGCAGCTTGGCCGGGGGAAACACCATATATTTT. Protein sequence: CASSLAGGNTIYF. The V and J genes are TRBV5-1 and TRBJ1-3; D gene uncertain. CDR1 is SGHRS and CDR2 is YFSETQ in the germline V gene. The germline V and J ends were trimmed by 0 bases and 4 bases, with 5 bases remaining between them. The CDR3 has 13 amino acids.

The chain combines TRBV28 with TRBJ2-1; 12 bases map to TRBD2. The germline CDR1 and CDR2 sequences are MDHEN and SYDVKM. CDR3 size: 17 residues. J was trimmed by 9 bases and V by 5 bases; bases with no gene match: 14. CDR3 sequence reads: CASSPTRSSGRAREQFF. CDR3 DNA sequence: TGTGCCAGCAGTCCCACACGATCTAGCGGGAGGGCCCGTGAGCAGTTCTTC.